This TCR beta chain was sequenced in a study of blood T cell repertoires in COVID-19 (dated by TCRdb to 2020 to 2022). At the level of the whole study: Samples from collaborators originated in the United States, Italy and Spain and spanned both the acute and convalescent phases of COVID-19. The repertoires were released in a freely available public database intended as a resource for research on the immune response to SARS-CoV-2. The dataset comprised deeply sampled blood TCRbeta repertoires from subjects exposed to, actively infected with, or recovered from COVID-19. The prospective study material was composed of cDNA or gDNA derived from T cells, B-cell-depleted T cells, or PBMCs. The sample metadata nearly always contained a de-identified subject ID, COVID-19 status, age in years and sex. Where available, HLA class I and class II types were obtained from metadata supplied by the sample provider rather than from assay-based typing. Samples came from the ongoing ImmuneRACE study (first 160 participants) plus 1,254 subjects from 6 global collaborators.

Regarding this clone: Its specific antigen is unknown. Base qualities are missing; no much larger clone stands one base away.

Whole blood was collected in K2EDTA tubes by collaborating institutions according to the institutions' own protocols. For TCRbeta analysis, collaborators shipped samples in one of three forms: frozen whole blood, isolated PBMCs, or DNA extracted from either of those sample types. TCRbeta CDR3 regions were amplified from genomic DNA using the immunoSEQ Assay, a bias-controlled multiplex PCR. The authors processed their data as follows. Within the assay, amplification of reference gene primers was used to estimate how many nucleated cells each sample contained. To quantify the absolute abundance of each unique TCRbeta CDR3 rearrangement, sequence reads were collapsed and filtered. For each sample, productive Simpson clonality was calculated by taking the square root of Simpson's diversity index across productive rearrangements. TCRdb retrieved this table from immuneACCESS and kept in-frame rearrangements only. Not all clones are present; in checked studies, unresolved V genes account for under half, and no reason is known for the remainder. The DNA was the basis for D and trimming; V, J and clone size are from that table. This sample lists more than 65,000 clones; over 65% were detected once. 35% of the sample rests with the top ten.

Overall study results and their limits: The amount of clinical and demographic metadata varied by source and participant and was provided uncurated.

This clonotype was sampled from a woman in her sixties or seventies with acute or convalescent COVID-19. Sequencing was performed on peripheral blood.

DNA sequence: TGTGCCAGCAGCCGAGACAGGGGGACAGGAAACACCATATATTTT. It is translated as CASSRDRGTGNTIYF. The rearrangement combines TRBV11-2 with TRBJ1-3, and 9 bases in between align with TRBD1. For CDR1 and CDR2, the germline V gene lists SGHAT and FQNNGV. V ends up 5 bases short and J 4 bases short, with an unmatched junction base count of 6. Spanning cysteine to phenylalanine, the CDR3 consists of 15 amino acids. The read is trimmed to its CDR3 DNA, 45 bases read in frame from base 1.